This is a list of T cell receptor beta chains from one sample in a study of T cells after yellow fever vaccination. Each CDR3 protein gets one entry after TCRdb re-called the 5' RACE reads with MiXCR. The data show some 250,000 distinct CDR3 sequences, approximately 3.8% seen once. Sequences were derived from PBMCs, sampled 15 days after the yellow fever booster vaccination. Receptors were obtained from a man between 18 and 29 years old who received the YFV17D yellow fever vaccine. CDR3s include the opening cysteine and the closing phenylalanine or tryptophan. D genes are given only for firm matches. Clone size is shown for a subset of rows, as once, few, many or a class of expanded clone.

TRBV6-1	TRBJ1-3	NA	many	TGTGCCAGCACCCCCGGGGACGGCAGAAACACCATATATTTT	CASTPGDGRNTIYF
TRBV29-1	TRBJ1-1	NA	many	TGCAGCGTTGCAATAGGGGCCAACACTGAAGCTTTCTTT	CSVAIGANTEAFF
TRBV6-1	TRBJ2-4	NA	many	TGTGCCAGCAGTGAAGCAACCGGGGCTGCCAAAAACATTCAGTACTTC	CASSEATGAAKNIQYF
TRBV7-2	TRBJ2-1	NA	many	TGTGCCAGCAGCTTAGAAGTGGGTCGGTACAATGAGCAGTTCTTC	CASSLEVGRYNEQFF
TRBV18	TRBJ1-5	NA	many	TGTGCCAGCTCACCAGGTCCCGTTAGCAATCAGCCCCAGCATTTT	CASSPGPVSNQPQHF
TRBV10-3	TRBJ2-7	NA	many	TGTGCCATCAGTGTGGGGAGCTCCTACGAGCAGTACTTC	CAISVGSSYEQYF
TRBV7-3	TRBJ2-3	NA	many	TGTGCCAGCAGTCCGAGTAGCACAGATACGCAGTATTTT	CASSPSSTDTQYF
TRBV6-6	TRBJ1-4	NA	many	TGTGCCAGCAGTTACGCATCAGGGTGGGATGAAAAACTGTTTTTT	CASSYASGWDEKLFF
TRBV29-1	TRBJ2-7	NA	many	TGCAGCGCTCGACCGATGGACTCCTACGAGCAGTACTTC	CSARPMDSYEQYF
TRBV28	TRBJ2-5	NA	many	TGTGCCAGCAGTTTAGAGTCGACAGGAAGTGAAGAGACCCAGTACTTC	CASSLESTGSEETQYF
TRBV19	TRBJ1-3	NA	NA	TGTGCCAGTAGTACCCCGGGCCTTGGAAACACCATATATTTT	CASSTPGLGNTIYF
TRBV12-3/TRBV12-4	TRBJ1-4	TRBD1	many	TGTGCCAGCAGTCAGGGGGCGCCGGAAAAACTGTTTTTT	CASSQGAPEKLFF
TRBV20-1	TRBJ1-6	TRBD1	NA	TGCAGCACGTACAGGGGCAATTCACCCCTCCACTTT	CSTYRGNSPLHF
TRBV7-2	TRBJ2-1	NA	many	TGTGCCAGCAGCTTAAAGGGACTCTCAGGGGAGCAGTTCTTC	CASSLKGLSGEQFF
TRBV13	TRBJ2-5	NA	many	TGTGCCAGCAGCTCCTCCTCCTTCAGGGGCGGGGAGACCCAGTACTTC	CASSSSSFRGGETQYF
TRBV3-1	TRBJ2-7	NA	many	TGTGCCAGCAGCCAAGGATCCCCGTATGAGTCCTACGAGCAGTACTTC	CASSQGSPYESYEQYF
TRBV27	TRBJ2-1	NA	many	TGTGCCAGCAGCGCCTACCCCAGGGGCGAACCCATAGGGGTCAATGAGCAGTTCTTC	CASSAYPRGEPIGVNEQFF
TRBV2	TRBJ1-5	NA	many	TGTGCCAGGGAAGTCAGGAAACTCAATCAGCCCCAGCATTTT	CAREVRKLNQPQHF
TRBV6-2/TRBV6-3	TRBJ2-2	NA	few	TGTGCCAGCAGTTACTCGACAATGTCGAGACCCACGAACACCGGGGAGCTGTTTTTT	CASSYSTMSRPTNTGELFF
TRBV5-1	TRBJ2-5	NA	many	TGCGCCAGCAGCTTGGGCCAGGCTATACAAGAGACCCAGTACTTC	CASSLGQAIQETQYF
TRBV5-1	TRBJ1-4	NA	many	TGCGCCAGCAGCCAGGGACACCTTAATGAAAAACTGTTTTTT	CASSQGHLNEKLFF
TRBV5-4	TRBJ1-6	TRBD1	many	TGTGCCAGCAGCGTGGACAGGGGATCTAGTAGTTCACCCCTCCACTTT	CASSVDRGSSSSPLHF
TRBV28	TRBJ1-3	NA	many	TGTGCCAGCATTTTTCGAAACACCATATATTTT	CASIFRNTIYF
TRBV6-2/TRBV6-3	TRBJ2-3	NA	many	TGTGCCAGCGAGGCCACAGATACGCAGTATTTT	CASEATDTQYF
TRBV7-2	TRBJ1-2	TRBD1	few	TGTGCCAGCAGCCCGCCCACAGGGGGCGAAGTACCTGGCTACACCTTC	CASSPPTGGEVPGYTF
TRBV20-1	TRBJ2-5	NA	many	TGCAGTGCCTGGGACTGGGAAGAGACCCAGTACTTC	CSAWDWEETQYF
TRBV27	TRBJ1-2	NA	NA	TGTGCCAGCAGAAACTTGGTGGCCTATGGCTACACCTTC	CASRNLVAYGYTF
TRBV5-1	TRBJ2-3	TRBD1	many	TGCGCCAGCAGCCCACAGGGGGTCGGCACAGATACGCAGTATTTT	CASSPQGVGTDTQYF